This T cell receptor beta chain was documented in a study of control samples from healthy donors and cancer patients. Profiling relied on immunoSEQ multiplex PCR, and the TCRdb table lists in-frame clones only, not all of them. The data show under 55,000 clones, with about 80% seen just once and 10% held by the top ten. Germline assignment: CDR1 SGDLS and CDR2 YYNGEE. The CDR3 length is 14 residues. The V and J ends lost 3 bases and 6 bases, in that order; junction bases with no gene match: 2. This clonotype was obtained from a man between 65 and 85 years old in good health. The sample taken for sequencing was blood. This chain connects TRBV9 to TRBJ2-4, with 11 bases identical to TRBD2. In DNA, the CDR3 is TGTGCCAGCAGCGGGGGACTAGCGGTAAACATTCAGTACTTC. It specifies CASSGGLAVNIQYF.